This TCR beta chain came from a study of T cell responses to AZD1222 COVID-19 vaccine listed by TCRdb under 2021. General notes on the study: TCR sequencing covered roughly 230 trial participants: 207 given two doses of AZD1222 and 26 given two doses of MenACWY control vaccine. Trial participants were enrolled by age into subgroups of 18-55, 56-69 and 70-plus years, and roughly 150, 30 and 60 TCR-sequenced participants, respectively, were included in these subgroups.

The sample holds a few counts of this clone. The antigen it binds to is not known. Nothing much larger sits one base from this clone, and base qualities are not available. What the time point label conveys for this sample: baseline before first vaccination. The sample's treatment or condition label, decoded: meningococcal conjugate vaccine given as trial control. The vaccinee samples were drawn from two UK trials, COV001 and COV002, one of which was a single-blind randomized controlled phase 2/3 trial testing AZD1222 (ChAdOx1 nCoV-19) in healthy adults. For TCRbeta chain sequencing, PBMC samples from trial participants were taken at day 0 and at day 28 after the second dose. Study-wide conclusions, independent of this receptor: The 56-69-year group was small, and its depth increase did not reach significance, likely because of low power. Reportedly, almost half of the unique spike-specific TCRs recognized epitopes lying outside the regions that are mutated in the B.1.351 and B.1.1.7 variants. The vaccine-associated CD4 TCRs covered the entire spike protein, and the dominant responses fell in regions 160-218 and 743-854. Most participants were white British and females outnumbered males, and the authors suggested that clonal diversity may have been underestimated. Conclusions about previously exposed vaccinees were limited because only five to seven AZD1222 recipients were SARS-CoV-2 seropositive at baseline. A significant rise in spike-specific TCR breadth and depth was observed after two AZD1222 doses relative to day 0 and relative to MenACWY recipients. Because no samples from the day 14 peak response were available, repertoires could be characterized only after the peak T cell response.

The CDR3 regions of human TCRbeta chains were analyzed by immunosequencing. In the source study's methods: TCRs in the repertoires were matched against a reference library of SARS-CoV-2-specific TCRs that had been generated with the MIRA antigen-specificity platform. Breadth was defined as the fraction of unique TCRs that were SARS-CoV-2-associated, and depth was defined as the fraction of total T cells that were SARS-CoV-2-associated. Using the MIRA data, each spike-specific TCR was mapped to the spike region that the TCR reacts to and placed in a CD4 or CD8 class. Log10-transformed breadth and depth values were compared by one-way ANOVA with Sidak's multiple comparisons tests. As stored in TCRdb, this immuneACCESS dataset retains in-frame rearrangements with V and J assigned. A fraction of the clones does not appear; measured against another copy, unresolved V genes explain less than half of the discrepancy, and the remainder lacks a known reason. That table is the source of V, J and clone size, and D and trimming were worked out from the DNA. The sample data list about 49,000 clones, and around 85% of these were observed just once. In total, the top ten clones hold more than 20% of the sample.

As encoded in the germline V gene, CDR1 is SGHVS while CDR2 is FQNEAQ. Counted from cysteine to phenylalanine, this CDR3 has 17 amino acids. Just CDR3 DNA is preserved here, 51 bases in frame from base 1. Trimming leaves V shorter by 3 bases and J shorter by 1 base, with the junction holding 5 bases beyond the gene matches. Rearrangement joined TRBV7-8 to TRBJ2-4; 11 bases in between match TRBD1. The specimen was peripheral blood, collected on day 0 of MenACWY control vaccination. The sequence derives from an adult in good health. The DNA reads TGTGCCAGCAGCTTGGGGGACAGGGGGATGGCCAAAAACATTCAGTACTTC. This sequence encodes CASSLGDRGMAKNIQYF.